The table lists the clone carrying this T cell receptor beta chain with a few counts. This sample was included in a study of T cells in Graves' hyperthyroidism and ophthalmopathy. TCR beta CDR3 sequences were amplified from RNA transcripts. HTBI primers were the set used in a first-round RT-PCR of the TCR CDR3. TCRdb redid the calling of the multiplex PCR reads with MiXCR, one entry per CDR3 protein. The sample lists some 740,000 distinct CDR3 sequences; 13% to 15% were seen once. Germline V lookup: CDR1 SGHRS, CDR2 YFSETQ. The V end lost 1 base, the J end lost 1 base, and 12 bases lay between the germline ends. CDR3 length equals 15 residues.

The rearrangement joins TRBV5-1 to TRBJ2-7; D gene unclear. The sequence was collected from a woman aged 18-30 years with Graves' hyperthyroidism. Material: blood. The CDR3 bases are TGCGCCAGCAGCTTGAAGGGTATGGCGTCCTACGAGCAGTACTTC. Residues: CASSLKGMASYEQYF.